This T cell receptor (beta chain) was recorded in a study of OX40 agonist ivuxolimab in advanced cancers. Sequencing was performed with immunoSEQ multiplex PCR; in TCRdb, only in-frame clones are kept and a portion is missing. The sample records about 55,000 clones, more than 70% being singletons. Remarks on this clone: The antigen is unknown.

Points from the study as a whole: CD4+ and CD8+ T cells in blood underwent clonal expansion by week 6 at 0.1 to 3.0 mg/kg. Average numbers of expanded clones were greater in CD8+ T cells than in CD4+.

Trimming removed 4 bases at V and 0 bases at J, with 17 bases between. The CDR3 has 17 residues. Germline V gene lookup returns CDR1 MNHGY and CDR2 SVAAGI. The receptor was isolated from an adult with an advanced solid tumor such as melanoma, head and neck, liver or kidney cancer. V usage is TRBV6-9 and J usage is TRBJ2-3; D unresolved. Source: CD4+ or CD8+ T cells sorted from blood, taken in a trial of the OX40 agonist ivuxolimab. CDR3 in amino acids: CASSSTLAEPSTDTQYF. The DNA of the CDR3 is TGTGCCAGCAGTTCTACCTTGGCGGAGCCTAGCACAGATACGCAGTATTTT.